A selection of T cell receptor beta chains follows, all from one sample in a study of shared clonotypes between healthy human individuals. Sequenced by immunoSEQ multiplex PCR; TCRdb stores in-frame clones only, minus some. The sample holds about 2,200,000 clones; 85% to 95% are singletons and the top ten take more than 1.5%. Material for sequencing was naive CD8+ T cells from PBMCs. The receptors come from a man between 18 and 29 years old in good health. Some clones in this sample may be carry-over from other donors' samples. The CDR3 runs from the conserved cysteine through the conserved F or W. The D gene is left open where the match is weak. Clone sizes are given selectively: once, few, many, or a class where the clone is expanded.

j_gene: TRBJ1-4
v_gene: TRBV7-9
d_gene: NA
abundance: NA
CDR3nt: TGTGCCAGCAGCTTTCAGGGGGAAAAACTGTTTTTT
CDR3aa: CASSFQGEKLFF

j_gene: TRBJ2-1
v_gene: TRBV4-1
d_gene: NA
abundance: NA
CDR3nt: TGCGCCAGCAGCCAAGGCCCCGGTGTCGACGCTTGGTACAATGAGCAGTTCTTC
CDR3aa: CASSQGPGVDAWYNEQFF

j_gene: TRBJ2-7
v_gene: TRBV5-4
d_gene: TRBD2
abundance: NA
CDR3nt: TGTGCCAGCAGCCCGGGACTAGCGGTGGGAAGCGAGCAGTACTTC
CDR3aa: CASSPGLAVGSEQYF

j_gene: TRBJ2-1
v_gene: TRBV29-1
d_gene: NA
abundance: once
CDR3nt: TGCAGCCTCAATCCCGGGACGGAATACAATGAGCAGTTCTTC
CDR3aa: CSLNPGTEYNEQFF

j_gene: TRBJ2-7
v_gene: TRBV9
d_gene: TRBD1
abundance: NA
CDR3nt: TGTGCCAGCAGCGACCGGGACAGGGGGCCCTACGAGCAGTACTTC
CDR3aa: CASSDRDRGPYEQYF

j_gene: TRBJ2-1
v_gene: TRBV28
d_gene: NA
abundance: NA
CDR3nt: TGTGCCAGCAGTTTGATCCCTAGCCGCTTGCAGTTCTTC
CDR3aa: CASSLIPSRLQFF

j_gene: TRBJ2-2
v_gene: TRBV7-3
d_gene: TRBD1
abundance: NA
CDR3nt: TGTGCCAGCAGCCCCACTAGGGGACAGGGGACATCTTGGAACACCGGGGAGCTGTTTTTT
CDR3aa: CASSPTRGQGTSWNTGELFF

j_gene: TRBJ2-6
v_gene: TRBV5-4
d_gene: TRBD2
abundance: NA
CDR3nt: TGTGCCAGCAGACCCCCGGGACTAGCGGGACCGCGGGAGGCCAACGTCCTGACTTTC
CDR3aa: CASRPPGLAGPREANVLTF

j_gene: TRBJ1-1
v_gene: TRBV10-1
d_gene: NA
abundance: once
CDR3nt: TGCGCCAGCAGTGAGACAGGCATGAACACTGAAGCTTTCTTT
CDR3aa: CASSETGMNTEAFF

j_gene: TRBJ2-1
v_gene: TRBV7-9
d_gene: NA
abundance: NA
CDR3nt: TGTGCCAGCAGCTTAATGAGCCTGAGCTCCTACAATGAGCAGTTCTTC
CDR3aa: CASSLMSLSSYNEQFF